This passage covers 14 T cell receptor beta chains from one sample sequenced in a study of T cell responses to AZD1222 COVID-19 vaccine. Assay: immunoSEQ multiplex PCR; the TCRdb copy retains only in-frame clones and omits some. This sample has 70,000 to 95,000 clones, with roughly 86% found just once. Material: peripheral blood, obtained 28 days after the second AZD1222 dose. These receptors came from an adult who received the AZD1222 COVID-19 vaccine.

The chain's CDR3 is CASSLPTSGHEQFF. In DNA, the CDR3 is TGTGCCAGCAGCTTGCCCACCTCGGGGCATGAGCAGTTCTTC. The V and J genes are TRBV5-8 and TRBJ2-1; tentatively, D is TRBD1 or TRBD2 (5 bases each). Germline V gives CDR1 SGHTS, CDR2 YDEGEE. The CDR3 loop spans 14 amino acids. V was pared by 1 base and J by 8 bases, with 13 bases between.

For the CDR3, the DNA is TGTGCCAGCAGCGTGCCGGTGGTAGCGGGGGAATCAATGAGGCAGTTCTTC. Residues: CASSVPVVAGESMRQFF. The chain has TRBV13 and TRBJ2-1; 9 bases line up with TRBD2. The germline V gene has CDR1 PRHDT and CDR2 FYEKMQ (reference sequence). Losses at the gene ends were 5 bases for V and 12 bases for J; bases not matched to a gene: 20. The CDR3 has 17 amino acids.

The chain combines TRBV11-3 with TRBJ2-1; 7 bases are a match to TRBD2. Germline-derived CDR1 and CDR2 are SGHNT and YENEEA. The CDR3 loop spans 15 amino acids. V shed 5 bases and J 7 bases; nucleotides not matched to a gene: 11. The CDR3 bases are TGTGCCAGCAGCCCAGCACGCGGGAGCGAAAATGAGCAGTTCTTC. This gives the protein CASSPARGSENEQFF. Filled out from reference TRBV11-3 and TRBJ2-1, the complete variable domain reads EAGVVQSPRYKIIEKKQPVAFWCNPISGHNTLYWYLQNLGQGPELLIRYENEEAVDDSQLPKDRFSAERLKGVDSTLKIQPAELGDSAVYLCASSPARGSENEQFFGPGTRLTVL.

The chain is built from TRBV6-5 and TRBJ1-2; D remains ambiguous. CDR1 and CDR2 from the germline V gene are MNHEY and SVGAGI. The CDR3 has 13 residues. The V end lost 2 bases, the J end lost 5 bases, and 9 bases lay between the germline ends. DNA for the CDR3: TGTGCCAGCAGTTACGGAATAGGGTATGGCTACACCTTC. Translated, it gives CASSYGIGYGYTF.

The gene calls are TRBV19 and TRBJ1-3; D unresolved. The germline gives CDR1 LNHDA, CDR2 SQIVND (reference sequence). The CDR3 consists of 13 residues. V shed 5 bases and J shed 3 bases, with 8 bases lying between them. In DNA form, the CDR3 reads TGTGCCAGTAGTCCCGGGAATGGAAACACCATATATTTT. This translates into CASSPGNGNTIYF. Variable domain in full (rest from reference TRBV19 and TRBJ1-3): DGGITQSPKYLFRKEGQNVTLSCEQNLNHDAMYWYRQDPGQGLRLIYYSQIVNDFQKGDIAEGYSVSREKKESFPLTVTSAQKNPTAFYLCASSPGNGNTIYFGEGSWLTVV.

This chain uses TRBV2 with TRBJ2-7, with D maybe TRBD2 (5 bases). Germline V gene sequence: CDR1 SNHLY, CDR2 FYNNEI. Trimming stripped 2 bases from V and 2 bases from J, with 10 bases between. CDR3 size: 14 residues. Written as DNA, the CDR3 is TGTGCCAGCAGTGAACTAGCCTTACCCTACGAGCAGTACTTC. Its translation: CASSELALPYEQYF.

The rearrangement links TRBV9 to TRBJ2-5; possible D gene TRBD1, 6 bases. The V and J ends lost 7 bases and 2 bases respectively, with 15 bases between them. The CDR3 contains 14 residues. Germline V lookup: CDR1 SGDLS, CDR2 YYNGEE. The CDR3 reads CASGPTGTQETQYF. In DNA, the CDR3 is TGTGCCAGCGGCCCCACCGGGACACAAGAGACCCAGTACTTC.

The rearrangement links TRBV7-9 to TRBJ1-2; 7 bases are a match to TRBD1. Germline V gene lookup returns CDR1 SEHNR and CDR2 FQNEAQ (reference sequence). The CDR3 totals 13 residues. The V gene end was trimmed by 1 base and the J gene end by 6 bases; junction bases not matched to a gene: 2. The CDR3: CASSLVGTDGYTF. For the CDR3, the DNA is TGTGCCAGCAGCTTAGTTGGGACAGATGGCTACACCTTC.

This chain links TRBV6-4 with TRBJ1-5; 10 positions agree with TRBD1. CDR3 length equals 15 residues. The germline gives CDR1 MRHNA, CDR2 SNTAGT. J lost 7 bases, V lost 0 bases, and 3 bases had no gene match. CDR3 DNA sequence: TGTGCCAGCAGTGACTCCGGGACAGGGGTGCAGCCCCAGCATTTT. This gives the protein CASSDSGTGVQPQHF.

The chain couples TRBV4-1 to TRBJ1-2; maybe TRBD1 (5 bases). From germline, CDR1 is MGHRA and CDR2 YSYEKL. The CDR3 length is 14 residues. V was clipped by 0 bases and J by 4 bases, with 9 bases between them. CDR3 sequence reads: CASSQEEGTYGYTF. The CDR3 coding sequence is TGCGCCAGCAGCCAAGAGGAGGGGACCTATGGCTACACCTTC.

The genes are TRBV12-3 or TRBV12-4 and TRBJ1-1; D call uncertain. The CDR3 has 11 residues. V was trimmed by 3 bases and J by 7 bases, leaving 6 bases between them. The CDR3 spells CASSLGNEAFF. CDR3 nucleotides: TGTGCCAGCAGTTTGGGTAATGAAGCTTTCTTT.

The chain couples TRBV28 to TRBJ2-2; 7 nucleotides match TRBD1. After removal of 7 bases from V and 2 bases from J, the junction contained 10 bases not matched to a gene. Germline V CDR1 and CDR2: MDHEN, SYDVKM. This CDR3 contains 16 residues. CDR3 sequence (DNA): TGTGCCAGCACCAACCCTCAGGGGGTCAACACCGGGGAGCTGTTTTTT. The encoded protein is CASTNPQGVNTGELFF.

V usage is TRBV7-8 and J usage is TRBJ2-6, with 10 bases lining up with TRBD1. The V and J ends lost 5 bases and 1 base, in that order; junction bases with no gene match: 5. CDR3 length equals 17 residues. Germline assignment: CDR1 SGHVS and CDR2 FQNEAQ. In nucleotides, the CDR3 is TGTGCCAGCAGCGCTGGGGACAGGGGTTCTGGGGCCAACGTCCTGACTTTC. It encodes CASSAGDRGSGANVLTF.

V is TRBV6-4 and J is TRBJ2-1, with TRBD1 matching 7 bases. V shed 8 bases, J shed 2 bases, and the junction held 3 bases outside the gene matches. The CDR3 loop spans 13 amino acids. Germline V CDR1 and CDR2: MRHNA, SNTAGT. CDR3 loop: CASGTEPYNEQFF. CDR3 nucleotides: TGTGCCAGCGGGACAGAGCCCTACAATGAGCAGTTCTTC.